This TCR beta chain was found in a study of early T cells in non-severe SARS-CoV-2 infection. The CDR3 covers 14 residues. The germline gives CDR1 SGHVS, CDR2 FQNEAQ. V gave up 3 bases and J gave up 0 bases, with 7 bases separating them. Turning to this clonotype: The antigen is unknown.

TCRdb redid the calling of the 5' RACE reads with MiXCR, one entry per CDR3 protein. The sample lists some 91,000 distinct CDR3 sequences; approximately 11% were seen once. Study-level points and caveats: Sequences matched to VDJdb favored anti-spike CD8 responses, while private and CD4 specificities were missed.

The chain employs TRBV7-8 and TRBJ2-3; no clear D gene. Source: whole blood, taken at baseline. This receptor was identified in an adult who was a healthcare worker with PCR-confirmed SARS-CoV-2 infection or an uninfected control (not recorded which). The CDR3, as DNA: TGTGCCAGCAGCTTCTCCCTTAGCACAGATACGCAGTATTTT. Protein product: CASSFSLSTDTQYF.